The entry that follows covers one TCR beta chain sequence. V shed 5 bases and J 0 bases; nucleotides not matched to a gene: 5. CDR1 LGHNA and CDR2 YNFKEQ come from the germline V gene. The CDR3 spans 15 residues. The data belong to a study of T cell changes during pregnancy in multiple sclerosis. Using immunoSEQ multiplex PCR, the repertoire was profiled, and TCRdb retains in-frame clones only, with some absent. Here the sample spans about 44,000 clones, roughly 90% being singletons. Sequences were derived from CD4+ T cells from peripheral blood mononuclear cells, sampled in the first trimester of pregnancy. V usage is TRBV4-2 and J usage is TRBJ2-3, with 7 bases identical to TRBD2. This clonotype originated in a female donor with multiple sclerosis, enrolled in a pregnancy study. The DNA for the CDR3 is TGTGCCAGCAGCTCACCGGGACTAAGCACAGATACGCAGTATTTT. It specifies CASSSPGLSTDTQYF.